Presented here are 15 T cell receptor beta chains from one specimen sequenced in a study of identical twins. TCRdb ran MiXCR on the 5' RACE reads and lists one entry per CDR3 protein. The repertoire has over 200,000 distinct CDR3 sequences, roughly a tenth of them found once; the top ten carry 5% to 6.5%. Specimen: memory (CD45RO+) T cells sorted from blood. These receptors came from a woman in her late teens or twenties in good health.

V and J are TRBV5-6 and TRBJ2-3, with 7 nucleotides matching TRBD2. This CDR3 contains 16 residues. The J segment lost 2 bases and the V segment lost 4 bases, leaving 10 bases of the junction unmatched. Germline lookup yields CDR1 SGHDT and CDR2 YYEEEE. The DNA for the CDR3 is TGTGCCAGCAGCCCGGCAGCGGGGAGTCCCACAGATACGCAGTATTTT. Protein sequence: CASSPAAGSPTDTQYF.

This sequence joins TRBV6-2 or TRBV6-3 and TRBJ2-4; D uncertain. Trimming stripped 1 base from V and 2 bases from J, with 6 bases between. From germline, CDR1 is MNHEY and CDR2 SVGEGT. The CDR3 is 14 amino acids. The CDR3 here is CASSYWGTKNIQYF. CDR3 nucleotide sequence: TGTGCCAGCAGTTACTGGGGAACCAAAAACATTCAGTACTTC.

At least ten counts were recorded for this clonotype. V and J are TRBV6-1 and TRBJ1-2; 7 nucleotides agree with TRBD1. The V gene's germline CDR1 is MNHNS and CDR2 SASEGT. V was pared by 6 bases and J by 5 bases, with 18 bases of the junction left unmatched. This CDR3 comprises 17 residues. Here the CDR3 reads CASSLLVTVTGIYGYTF. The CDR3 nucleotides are TGTGCCAGCAGCCTCCTGGTGACCGTGACAGGGATATATGGCTACACCTTC.

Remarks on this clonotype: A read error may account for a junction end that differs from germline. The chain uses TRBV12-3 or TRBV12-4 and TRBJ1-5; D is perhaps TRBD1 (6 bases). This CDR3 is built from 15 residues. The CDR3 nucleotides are TGTGCCAGCAGTTCCTCTTCGGGGGGCAAGCAGCCCCAGCATTTT. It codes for CASSSSSGGKQPQHF.

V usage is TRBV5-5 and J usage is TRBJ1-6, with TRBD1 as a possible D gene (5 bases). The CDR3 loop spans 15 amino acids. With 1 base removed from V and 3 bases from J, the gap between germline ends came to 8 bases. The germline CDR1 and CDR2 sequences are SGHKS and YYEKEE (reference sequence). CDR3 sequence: CASSLSGHYNSPLHF. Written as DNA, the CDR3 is TGTGCCAGCAGCTTGTCGGGGCACTATAATTCACCCCTCCACTTT. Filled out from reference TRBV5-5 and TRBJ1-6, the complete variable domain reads DAGVTQSPTHLIKTRGQQVTLRCSPISGHKSVSWYQQVLGQGPQFIFQYYEKEERGRGNFPDRFSARQFPNYSSELNVNALLLGDSALYLCASSLSGHYNSPLHFGNGTRLTVT.

CDR3 nucleotides: TGCGCCAGCAGCCAGGGGATAGAACTAGCGGGAGGGGAGGGTACGCAGTATTTT. Its translation is CASSQGIELAGGEGTQYF. This rearrangement joins TRBV4-3 to TRBJ2-3, with 13 bases fitting TRBD2. The V gene's germline CDR1 is LGHNA and CDR2 YSLEER. Trimming at V came to 3 bases and at J to 8 bases, leaving 14 bases not matched to a gene. This CDR3 has 18 residues.

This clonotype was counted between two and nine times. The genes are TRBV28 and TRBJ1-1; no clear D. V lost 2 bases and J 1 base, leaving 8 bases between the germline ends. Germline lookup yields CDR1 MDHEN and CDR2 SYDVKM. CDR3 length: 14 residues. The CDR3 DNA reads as TGTGCCAGCAGTTTACCCCTGACGAACACTGAAGCTTTCTTT. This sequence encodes CASSLPLTNTEAFF.

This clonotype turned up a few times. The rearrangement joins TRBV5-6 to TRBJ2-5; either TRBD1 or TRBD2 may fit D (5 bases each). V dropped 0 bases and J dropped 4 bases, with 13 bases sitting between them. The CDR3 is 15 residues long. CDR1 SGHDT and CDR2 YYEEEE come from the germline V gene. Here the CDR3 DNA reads TGTGCCAGCAGCTTGGATTTGGGGGTAGGAGAGACCCAGTACTTC. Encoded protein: CASSLDLGVGETQYF.

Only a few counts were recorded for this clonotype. CDR3 sequence reads: CSVGGGREQFF. CDR3 sequence (DNA): TGCAGCGTTGGAGGCGGGCGTGAGCAGTTCTTC. The chain employs TRBV29-1 and TRBJ2-1; a weak D match, TRBD2 (5 bases). The CDR3 is made up of 11 amino acids. Between the trimmed V and J ends, which lost 4 bases and 9 bases, there was a span of 10 bases. Germline lookup yields CDR1 SQVTM and CDR2 ANQGSEA.

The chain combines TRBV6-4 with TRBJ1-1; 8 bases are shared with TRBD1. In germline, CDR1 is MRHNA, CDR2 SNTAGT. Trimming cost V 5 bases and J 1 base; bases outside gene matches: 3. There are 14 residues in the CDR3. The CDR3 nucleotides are TGTGCCAGCAGTCAGACAGGGGCGAACACTGAAGCTTTCTTT. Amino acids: CASSQTGANTEAFF.

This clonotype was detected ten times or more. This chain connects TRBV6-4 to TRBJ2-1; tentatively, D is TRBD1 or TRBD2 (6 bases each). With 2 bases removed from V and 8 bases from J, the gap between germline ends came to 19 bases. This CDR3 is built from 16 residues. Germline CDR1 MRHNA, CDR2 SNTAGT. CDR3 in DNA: TGTGCCAGCAGTGACAACCGGGGGCGAGGTTCGGATGAGCAGTTCTTC. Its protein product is CASSDNRGRGSDEQFF.

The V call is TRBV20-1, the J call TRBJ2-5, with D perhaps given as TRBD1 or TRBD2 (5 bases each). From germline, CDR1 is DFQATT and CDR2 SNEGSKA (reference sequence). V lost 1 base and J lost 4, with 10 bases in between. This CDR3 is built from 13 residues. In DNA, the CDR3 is TGCAGTGCTAGAGGCCCAGGGACAGAGACCCAGTACTTC. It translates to CSARGPGTETQYF.

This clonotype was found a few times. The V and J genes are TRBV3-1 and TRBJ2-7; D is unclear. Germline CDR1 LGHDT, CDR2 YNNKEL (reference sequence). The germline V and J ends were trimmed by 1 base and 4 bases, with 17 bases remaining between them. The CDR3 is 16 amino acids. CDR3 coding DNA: TGTGCCAGCAGCCAAGGACTCCAAGATCTTGAGTACGAGCAGTACTTC. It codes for CASSQGLQDLEYEQYF.

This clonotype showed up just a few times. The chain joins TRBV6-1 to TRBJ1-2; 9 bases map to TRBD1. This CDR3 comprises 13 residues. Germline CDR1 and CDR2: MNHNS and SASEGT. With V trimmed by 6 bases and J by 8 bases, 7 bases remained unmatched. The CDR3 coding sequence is TGTGCCAGCAGGGGACAGGGTGCCTTAGGCTACACCTTC. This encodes CASRGQGALGYTF.

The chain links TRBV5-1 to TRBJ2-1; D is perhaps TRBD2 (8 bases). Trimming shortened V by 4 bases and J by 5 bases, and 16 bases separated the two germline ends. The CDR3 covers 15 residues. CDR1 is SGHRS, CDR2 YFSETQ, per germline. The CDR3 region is CASSPGGGHDNEQFF. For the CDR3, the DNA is TGCGCCAGCAGCCCGGGAGGGGGCCACGACAATGAGCAGTTCTTC.